Shown below are 14 T cell receptor beta chains from a single sample sequenced in a study of T cells in lung cancer brain metastases. Assay used: immunoSEQ multiplex PCR; TCRdb lists only in-frame clones, some missing. Of a few thousand clones in the sample, around nine tenths were seen once. The sequenced sample consisted of tumor tissue from the primary lung tumor. The receptor source for this set is a man aged 60 to 75 with non-small cell lung cancer.

In regard to this clone: The junction and the germline gene differ at one end; a read error may be behind it. V usage is TRBV7-9 and J usage is TRBJ2-1; D may correspond to TRBD1 or TRBD2 (6 bases each). Germline lookup yields CDR1 SEHNR and CDR2 FQNEAQ (reference sequence). This CDR3 spans 14 amino acids. The CDR3 coding sequence is TGTGCCAGCACCTTAGGGGGGAGTAACAATGAGCAGTTCTTC. It is translated as CASTLGGSNNEQFF.

The genes are TRBV7-8 and TRBJ2-2, with 7 bases aligning to TRBD1. The germline gives CDR1 SGHVS, CDR2 FQNEAQ. This CDR3 comprises 16 residues. J lost 5 bases, V lost 0 bases, and 6 bases had no gene match. The CDR3 DNA is TGTGCCAGCAGCTTAGCGCGTCCACAGGGGACCGGGGAGCTGTTTTTT. Protein sequence: CASSLARPQGTGELFF.

J is TRBJ2-1 and V is TRBV5-1; 11 nucleotides line up with TRBD2. The germline gives CDR1 SGHRS, CDR2 YFSETQ. V was pared by 0 bases and J by 2 bases, with 1 base of the junction left unmatched. The CDR3 has 16 amino acids. CDR3 bases: TGCGCCAGCAGCTTGGAACTAGCGGGGGCCTACAATGAGCAGTTCTTC. Encoded protein: CASSLELAGAYNEQFF.

Of note for this clone: Other DNA variants within this sample encode the same CDR3. The chain joins TRBV7-8 to TRBJ2-1; unclear D gene. The CDR3 length is 12 residues. V lost 1 base to trimming and J lost 8 bases, with 6 bases between them. Per the germline V gene, CDR1 is SGHVS and CDR2 is FQNEAQ. This CDR3 reads CASSLEGYEQFF. CDR3 DNA: TGTGCCAGCAGCTTAGAGGGATATGAGCAGTTCTTC.

The chain is built from TRBV30 and TRBJ1-3; D unclear. The CDR3 contains 14 residues. With 0 bases removed from V and 4 bases from J, the gap between germline ends came to 10 bases. Germline V CDR1 and CDR2: GTSNPN, SVGIG (reference sequence). CDR3 DNA: TGTGCCTGGAGTGTATCCCGTAACGGAAACACCATATATTTT. Its translation is CAWSVSRNGNTIYF.

V gene TRBV6-5 combines with J gene TRBJ1-6, with D unresolved. CDR3 length equals 13 residues. Between the trimmed V and J ends, which lost 6 bases and 7 bases, there was a span of 10 bases. Germline loops: CDR1 MNHEY, CDR2 SVGAGI. CDR3 DNA sequence: TGTGCCAGCAGGGACCAACAGAATTCACCCCTCCACTTT. This encodes CASRDQQNSPLHF.

This clone was detected only a few times. The V and J genes are TRBV5-4 and TRBJ2-5; TRBD1 is a possible D gene (5 bases). This CDR3 spans 14 amino acids. Between the trimmed V and J ends, which lost 0 bases and 5 bases, there was a span of 11 bases. Per the germline V gene, CDR1 is SGHNT and CDR2 is YYREEE (reference sequence). The CDR3 DNA reads as TGTGCCAGCAGCTTGGGGACAAGGTCGGAGACCCAGTACTTC. Translation gives CASSLGTRSETQYF.

This chain uses TRBV6-5 with TRBJ1-4; D call uncertain. Germline V gene data show CDR1 as MNHEY and CDR2 as SVGAGI. Trimming removed 6 bases from V and 0 bases from J, with 5 bases in between. The CDR3 length is 13 residues. The CDR3 DNA follows: TGTGCCAGCAGCCATGCAACTAATGAAAAACTGTTTTTT. This translates into CASSHATNEKLFF.

This clone rates as hyperexpanded. Other DNA sequences in the same sample also yield this CDR3. The V call is TRBV7-9, the J call TRBJ2-7; D is perhaps TRBD1 (5 bases). Trimming removed 5 bases at V and 4 bases at J, with 12 bases between. This CDR3 spans 13 amino acids. In germline, CDR1 is SEHNR, CDR2 FQNEAQ (reference sequence). The CDR3 coding sequence is TGTGCCAGCAGCGTGACGGACACTTACGAGCAGTACTTC. This sequence encodes CASSVTDTYEQYF.

This clone is large in the sample. This CDR3 is also generated by other DNA sequences in the sample. The chain uses TRBV19 and TRBJ2-3; no reliable D call. The CDR3 is 13 amino acids. From germline, CDR1 is LNHDA and CDR2 SQIVND (reference sequence). The V and J ends lost 5 bases and 2 bases respectively, with 8 bases between them. CDR3 region: CASSYTITDTQYF. In DNA form, the CDR3 reads TGTGCCAGTAGTTACACGATCACAGATACGCAGTATTTT.

The V call is TRBV5-6, the J call TRBJ2-1; 14 positions match TRBD2. The CDR3 runs to 15 residues. V trimming: 4 bases; J trimming: 10 bases; junction bases outside the gene matches: 7. The germline V gene has CDR1 SGHDT and CDR2 YYEEEE. The CDR3 region has the DNA TGTGCCAGCAGCACCCGGACTAGCGGGGGGTCCGAGCAGTTCTTC. This translates into CASSTRTSGGSEQFF.

The chain recombines TRBV9 with TRBJ2-7; D is unresolved. The CDR3 loop spans 13 amino acids. From germline, CDR1 is SGDLS and CDR2 YYNGEE. Trimming took off 0 bases at V and 2 bases at J, with 6 bases between the two ends. CDR3 residues: CASSVGLTYEQYF. DNA of the CDR3: TGTGCCAGCAGCGTAGGTCTTACCTACGAGCAGTACTTC.

V is TRBV9 and J is TRBJ1-6; D gene ambiguous. Germline V lookup: CDR1 SGDLS, CDR2 YYNGEE. The CDR3 runs 12 residues. V lost 2 bases and J lost 6, with 3 bases in between. The CDR3 DNA reads as TGTGCCAGCAGCGTGGGTAATTCACCCCTCCACTTT. Its translation: CASSVGNSPLHF.

The chain employs TRBV10-3 and TRBJ2-7, with TRBD1 matching 8 bases. The V gene end was trimmed by 6 bases and the J gene end by 4 bases; junction bases not matched to a gene: 8. Germline assignment: CDR1 ENHRY and CDR2 SYGVKD. This CDR3 spans 14 amino acids. The CDR3 protein is CAIRDGQGLYEQYF. The DNA for the CDR3 is TGTGCCATCAGGGACGGACAGGGACTTTACGAGCAGTACTTC.